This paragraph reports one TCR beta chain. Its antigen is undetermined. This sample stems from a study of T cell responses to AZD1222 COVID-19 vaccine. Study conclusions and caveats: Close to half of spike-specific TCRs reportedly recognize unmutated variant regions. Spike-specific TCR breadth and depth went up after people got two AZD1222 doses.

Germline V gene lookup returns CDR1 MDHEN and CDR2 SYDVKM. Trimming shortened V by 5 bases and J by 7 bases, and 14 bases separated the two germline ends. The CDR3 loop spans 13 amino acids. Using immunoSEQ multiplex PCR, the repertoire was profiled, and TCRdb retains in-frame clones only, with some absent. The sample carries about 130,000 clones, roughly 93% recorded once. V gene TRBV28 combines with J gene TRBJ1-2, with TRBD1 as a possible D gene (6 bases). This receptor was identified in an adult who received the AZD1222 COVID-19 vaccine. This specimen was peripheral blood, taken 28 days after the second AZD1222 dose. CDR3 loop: CASSLRGGIGYTF. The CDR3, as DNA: TGTGCCAGCAGTCTCAGGGGAGGTATTGGCTACACCTTC.